This TCR beta chain was identified during a study of OX40 agonist ivuxolimab in advanced cancers. Some background on the complete study: Ivuxolimab was a fully human IgG2 agonistic monoclonal antibody targeting the costimulatory receptor OX40 (CD134). Of the roughly 50 dose-escalation patients, hepatocellular carcinoma was present in approximately 20, melanoma in approximately 15, renal cell carcinoma in 9 and head and neck cancer in 9. Intravenous ivuxolimab was administered to patients every 2 weeks at six dose levels: 0.01, 0.1, 0.3, 1.5, 3 and 10 mg/kg. Peripheral TCRbeta sequencing was intended to test whether TCR sequence diversity was altered and clonal T-cell expansion was caused by ivuxolimab. Partial responses occurred in three dose-escalation patients: two with cutaneous melanoma and one with hepatocellular carcinoma. A male proportion of roughly 80% and a mean age of around 60 years, ranging from 23 to 79, were recorded for the dose-escalation cohort. The paper reports the monotherapy dose-escalation portion (N = 52 patients) of the phase I ivuxolimab trial. Patients were allowed to have had prior anti-PD-1, anti-PD-L1 or anti-CTLA-4 therapy, and less than 45% of the dose-escalation patients had previously received checkpoint inhibitors.

Of note for this clone: Its antigen is currently not known. An end of the junction does not agree with germline; a read error may underlie this.

Broad study findings and their caveats: On average, CD8+ T cells showed more expanded clones than CD4+ T cells after ivuxolimab. The antigen specificity of the clonally expanded peripheral T cells was not determined. In the 0.1-3.0 mg/kg groups, partial responders had among the lowest normalized peripheral clonal expansion, particularly in CD8+ T cells. Low levels of normalized T-cell clonal expansion were also seen in some nonresponding patients. At doses from 0.1 to 3.0 mg/kg, clonal expansion was seen in both CD4+ and CD8+ blood T cells between baseline and week 6.

Patients with a history of autoimmune disease or receiving systemic immunosuppression were excluded from the trial. In every dose cohort, peripheral blood was drawn for TCR sequencing at baseline, cycle 4 day 1, and cycle 7 day 1. Samples were obtained from an open-label, multicenter, first-in-human phase I dose-escalation trial of ivuxolimab. Adults with locally advanced or metastatic head and neck squamous cell, hepatocellular, melanoma or renal cell carcinoma were enrolled in the trial. Before TCR sequencing, CD4+ T cells and CD8+ T cells from peripheral blood were sorted into separate populations. Genomic DNA was isolated from the sorted cells so that the TCRbeta CDR3 region could be sequenced. TCRbeta CDR3 regions were sequenced using the immunoSEQ Assay. What TCRdb holds here is the immuneACCESS table cut down to in-frame rearrangements. Part of the clones is not present; checked against another copy, under half of the missing clones reflect an unresolved V gene, and the others are unexplained. The sample yields about 83,000 clones; 84% were counted once. The top ten clones comprise roughly 7.3% of the sample.

Taken from cysteine to phenylalanine, the CDR3 has 15 residues. Only CDR3 DNA is held: 45 bases, read in frame from base 1. CDR1 and CDR2 are read off the germline V gene (reference sequence) as SSHAT and FNYEAQ. This chain is built from TRBV7-7 and TRBJ2-5, and 8 bases in between align with TRBD1. Sequenced material: CD4+ or CD8+ T cells sorted from blood, taken in a trial of the OX40 agonist ivuxolimab. This receptor was obtained from an adult with an advanced solid tumor such as melanoma, head and neck, liver or kidney cancer. Read as DNA, the sequence is TGTGCTAGCAGCTTAGCTGGAACAGGGGGAGAGACCCAGTACTTC. Translated, this is CASSLAGTGGETQYF.